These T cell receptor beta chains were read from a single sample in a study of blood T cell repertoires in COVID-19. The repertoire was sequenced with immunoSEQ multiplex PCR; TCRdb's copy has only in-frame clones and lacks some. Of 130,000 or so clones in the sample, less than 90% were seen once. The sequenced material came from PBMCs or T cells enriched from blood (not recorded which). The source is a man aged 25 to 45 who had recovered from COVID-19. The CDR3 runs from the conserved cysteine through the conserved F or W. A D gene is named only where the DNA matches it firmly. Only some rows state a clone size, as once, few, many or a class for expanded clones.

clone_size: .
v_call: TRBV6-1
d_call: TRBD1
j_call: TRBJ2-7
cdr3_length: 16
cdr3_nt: TGTGCCAGCAGTGAAGCGAGGACAGGGGGCGTTTACGAGCAGTACTTC
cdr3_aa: CASSEARTGGVYEQYF

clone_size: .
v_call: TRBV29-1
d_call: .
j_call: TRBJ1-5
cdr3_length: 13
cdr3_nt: TGCAGCGTCGAGACAGGTGGCAATCAGCCCCAGCATTTT
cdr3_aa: CSVETGGNQPQHF

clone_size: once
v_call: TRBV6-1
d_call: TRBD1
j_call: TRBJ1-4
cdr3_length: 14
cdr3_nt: TGTGCCAGCAGTGAAGGGACAGGGGATGAAAAACTGTTTTTT
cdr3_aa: CASSEGTGDEKLFF

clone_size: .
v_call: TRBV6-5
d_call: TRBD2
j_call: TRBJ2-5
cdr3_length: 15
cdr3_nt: TGTGCCAGCAGTCAGAACGGGAGGGCCGGAGAGACCCAGTACTTC
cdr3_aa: CASSQNGRAGETQYF

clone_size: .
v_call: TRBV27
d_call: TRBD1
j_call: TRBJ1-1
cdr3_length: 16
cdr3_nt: TGTGCCAGCAGTGCTCGGGACAGGGGTTGGAACACTGAAGCTTTCTTT
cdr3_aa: CASSARDRGWNTEAFF

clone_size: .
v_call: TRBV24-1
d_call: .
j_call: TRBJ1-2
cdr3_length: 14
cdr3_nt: TGTGCCGTACGATTGGGGGGGGGCTTCTACGGCTACACCTTC
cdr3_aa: CAVRLGGGFYGYTF

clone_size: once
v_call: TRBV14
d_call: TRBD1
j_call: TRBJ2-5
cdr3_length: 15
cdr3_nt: TGTGCCAGCAGCCAACGGACAGGGGGCTGGGAGACCCAGTACTTC
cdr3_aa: CASSQRTGGWETQYF

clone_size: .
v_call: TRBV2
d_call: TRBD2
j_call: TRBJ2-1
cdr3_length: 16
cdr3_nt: TGTGCCAGCAGAGGCTCACTAGCGGGCCCCTACAATGAGCAGTTCTTC
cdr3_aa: CASRGSLAGPYNEQFF

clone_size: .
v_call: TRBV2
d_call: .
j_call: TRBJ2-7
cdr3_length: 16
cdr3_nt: TGTGCCATCCTACGAGCCAGCCGGGACACTGGCTACGAGCAGTACTTC
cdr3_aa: CAILRASRDTGYEQYF

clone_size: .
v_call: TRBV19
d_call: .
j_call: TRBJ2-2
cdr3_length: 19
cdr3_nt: TGTGCCAGTAGACCCGAAGCGGGACAAAAAGGCGCGAACACCGGGGAGCTGTTTTTT
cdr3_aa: CASRPEAGQKGANTGELFF

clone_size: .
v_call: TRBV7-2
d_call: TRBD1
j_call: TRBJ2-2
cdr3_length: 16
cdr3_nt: TGTGCCAGCAGCTTCGTCGGGACAGGGAACACCGGGGAGCTGTTTTTT
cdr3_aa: CASSFVGTGNTGELFF

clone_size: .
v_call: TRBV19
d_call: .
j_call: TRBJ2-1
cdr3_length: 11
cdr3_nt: TGTGCCACCACGAAAAAGCGTGAGCAGTTCTTC
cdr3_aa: CATTKKREQFF

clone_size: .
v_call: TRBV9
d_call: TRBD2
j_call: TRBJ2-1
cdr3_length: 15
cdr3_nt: TGTGCCAGCAGCGATAGCGGGAGGCTAGTCCATGAGCAGTTCTTC
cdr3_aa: CASSDSGRLVHEQFF

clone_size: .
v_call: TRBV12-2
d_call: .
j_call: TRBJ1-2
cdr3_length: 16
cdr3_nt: TGTGCAAGTCGCCCCCGGGACAGGGTGGCAAACTATGGCTACACCTTC
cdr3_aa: CASRPRDRVANYGYTF

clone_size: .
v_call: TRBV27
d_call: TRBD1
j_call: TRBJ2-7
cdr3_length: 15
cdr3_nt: TGTGCCAGCAGTAGAGGTGACAGGGGTTTTGACGAGCAGTACTTC
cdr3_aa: CASSRGDRGFDEQYF

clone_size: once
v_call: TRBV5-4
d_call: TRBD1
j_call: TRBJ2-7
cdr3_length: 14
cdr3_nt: TGTGCCAGCAGCTTACAGGGACAGTTCTACGAGCAGTACTTC
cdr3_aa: CASSLQGQFYEQYF

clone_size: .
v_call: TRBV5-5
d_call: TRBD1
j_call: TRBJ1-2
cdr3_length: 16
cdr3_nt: TGTGCCAGCAGCTTGGCGAATCACCAGGGGGGCTATGGCTACACCTTC
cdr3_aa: CASSLANHQGGYGYTF

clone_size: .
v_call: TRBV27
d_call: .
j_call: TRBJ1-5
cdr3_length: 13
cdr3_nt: TGTGCCAGCAGTTCGAGGGTCAGTCAGCCCCAGCATTTT
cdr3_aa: CASSSRVSQPQHF

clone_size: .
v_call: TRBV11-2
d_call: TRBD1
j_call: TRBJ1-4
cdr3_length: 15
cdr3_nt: TGTGCCAGCAGCTCCCGACAGGGGGTTAATGAAAAACTGTTTTTT
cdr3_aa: CASSSRQGVNEKLFF

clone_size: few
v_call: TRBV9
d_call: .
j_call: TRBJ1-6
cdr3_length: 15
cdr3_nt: TGTGCCAGCAGCGCCACGGGACTCGACAATTCACCCCTCCACTTT
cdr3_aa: CASSATGLDNSPLHF

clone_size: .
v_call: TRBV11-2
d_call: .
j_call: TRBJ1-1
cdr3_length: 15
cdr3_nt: TGTGCCAGCAGCTTATCGCCAACAGGGAACACTGAAGCTTTCTTT
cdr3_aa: CASSLSPTGNTEAFF

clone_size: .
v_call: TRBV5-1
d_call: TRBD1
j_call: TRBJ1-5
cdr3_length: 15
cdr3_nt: TGCGCCAGCAGCGCCGGGACAGGGCGCAATCAGCCCCAGCATTTT
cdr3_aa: CASSAGTGRNQPQHF

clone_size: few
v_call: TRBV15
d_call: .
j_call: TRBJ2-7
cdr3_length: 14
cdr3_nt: TGTGCCACCAGCAGACACTCACAGGGTGGCGAGCAGTACTTC
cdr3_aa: CATSRHSQGGEQYF

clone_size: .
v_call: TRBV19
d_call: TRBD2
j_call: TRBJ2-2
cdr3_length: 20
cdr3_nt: TGTGCCAGTAGTCCCCTATGGGGTAGCGGGAGGCAATTAGGGACCGGGGAGCTGTTTTTT
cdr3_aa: CASSPLWGSGRQLGTGELFF

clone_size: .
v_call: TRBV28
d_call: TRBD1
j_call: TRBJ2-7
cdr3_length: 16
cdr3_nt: TGTGCCAGCAGTTTATGGACAGGGGACGGCCGGCACGAGCAGTACTTC
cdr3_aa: CASSLWTGDGRHEQYF

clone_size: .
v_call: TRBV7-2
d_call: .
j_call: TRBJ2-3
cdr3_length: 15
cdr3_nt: TGTGCCAGCAGCTTTGAGGGCCCTAGGACCGATACGCAGTATTTT
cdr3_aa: CASSFEGPRTDTQYF

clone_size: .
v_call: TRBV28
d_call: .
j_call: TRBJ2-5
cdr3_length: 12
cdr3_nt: TGTGCCAGCAGTGAGCCCCAAGAGACCCAGTACTTC
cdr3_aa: CASSEPQETQYF